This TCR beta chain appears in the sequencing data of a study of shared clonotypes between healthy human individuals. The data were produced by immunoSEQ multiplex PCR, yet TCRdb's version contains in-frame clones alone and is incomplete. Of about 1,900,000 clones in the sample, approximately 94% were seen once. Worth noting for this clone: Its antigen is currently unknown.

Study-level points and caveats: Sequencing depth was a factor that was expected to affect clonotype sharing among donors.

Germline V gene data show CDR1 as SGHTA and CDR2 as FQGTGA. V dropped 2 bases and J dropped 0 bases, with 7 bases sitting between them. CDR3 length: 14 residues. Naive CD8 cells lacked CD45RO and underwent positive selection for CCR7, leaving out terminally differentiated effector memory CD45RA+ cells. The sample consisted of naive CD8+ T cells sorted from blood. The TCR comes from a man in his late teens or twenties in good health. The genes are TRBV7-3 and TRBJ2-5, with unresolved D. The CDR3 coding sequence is TGTGCCAGCAGCTTAGAGGCCAACCAAGAGACCCAGTACTTC. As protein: CASSLEANQETQYF.